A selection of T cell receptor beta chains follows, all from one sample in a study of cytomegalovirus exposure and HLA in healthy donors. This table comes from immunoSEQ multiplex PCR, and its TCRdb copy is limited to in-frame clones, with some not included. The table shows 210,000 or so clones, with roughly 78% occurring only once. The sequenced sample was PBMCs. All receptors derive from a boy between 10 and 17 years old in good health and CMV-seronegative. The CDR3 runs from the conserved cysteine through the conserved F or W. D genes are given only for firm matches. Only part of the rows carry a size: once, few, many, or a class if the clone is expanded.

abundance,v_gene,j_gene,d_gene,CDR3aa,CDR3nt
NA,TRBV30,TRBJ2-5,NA,CAWSWRQKETQYF,TGTGCCTGGAGTTGGCGGCAGAAAGAGACCCAGTACTTC
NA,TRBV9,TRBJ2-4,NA,CASSVGKGNIQYF,TGTGCCAGCAGCGTAGGAAAGGGGAACATTCAGTACTTC
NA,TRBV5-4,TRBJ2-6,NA,CASSLDSAYSGANVLTF,TGTGCCAGCAGCTTGGATTCCGCCTACTCTGGGGCCAACGTCCTGACTTTC
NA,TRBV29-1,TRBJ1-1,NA,CSAGQRNTEAFF,TGCAGCGCAGGACAGAGAAACACTGAAGCTTTCTTT
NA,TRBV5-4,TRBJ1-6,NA,CASSLRGLANSPLHF,TGTGCCAGCAGCTTGCGGGGTTTAGCTAATTCACCCCTCCACTTT
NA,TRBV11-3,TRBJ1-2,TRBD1,CASSPRTGDGYTF,TGTGCCAGCAGCCCACGGACAGGGGATGGCTACACCTTC
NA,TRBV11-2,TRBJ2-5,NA,CASSFNSGQETQYF,TGTGCCAGCAGCTTCAACAGCGGCCAAGAGACCCAGTACTTC
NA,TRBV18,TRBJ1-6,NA,CASSPPFLTSALHF,TGTGCCAGCTCACCACCCTTTCTAACCTCCGCCCTCCACTTT
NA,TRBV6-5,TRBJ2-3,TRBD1,CASRRDRGPDTQYF,TGTGCCAGCAGGAGGGACAGGGGGCCAGATACGCAGTATTTT
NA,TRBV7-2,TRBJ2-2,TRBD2,CASSSSPALAGYTGELFF,TGTGCCAGCAGCTCGTCTCCTGCACTAGCGGGGTATACCGGGGAGCTGTTTTTT
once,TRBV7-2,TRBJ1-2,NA,CASSLSRENYGYTF,TGTGCCAGCAGCTTATCCCGGGAGAACTATGGCTACACCTTC